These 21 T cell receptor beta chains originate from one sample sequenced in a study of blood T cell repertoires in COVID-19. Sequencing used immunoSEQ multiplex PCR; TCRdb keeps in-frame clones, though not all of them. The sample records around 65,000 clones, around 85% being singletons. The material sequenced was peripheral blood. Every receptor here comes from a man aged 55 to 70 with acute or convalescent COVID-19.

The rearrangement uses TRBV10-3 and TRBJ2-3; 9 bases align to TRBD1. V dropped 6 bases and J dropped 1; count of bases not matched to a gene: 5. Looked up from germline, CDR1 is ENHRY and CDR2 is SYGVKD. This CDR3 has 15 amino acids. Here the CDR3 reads CAIRGTGGGTDTQYF. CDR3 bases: TGTGCCATCAGAGGAACAGGGGGCGGCACAGATACGCAGTATTTT.

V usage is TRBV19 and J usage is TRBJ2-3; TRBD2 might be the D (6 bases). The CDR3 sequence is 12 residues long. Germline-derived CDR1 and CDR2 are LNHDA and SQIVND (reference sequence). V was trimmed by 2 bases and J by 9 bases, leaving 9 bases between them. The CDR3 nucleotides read TGTGCCAGTAGTATACGCGGGGACACGCAGTATTTT. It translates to CASSIRGDTQYF.

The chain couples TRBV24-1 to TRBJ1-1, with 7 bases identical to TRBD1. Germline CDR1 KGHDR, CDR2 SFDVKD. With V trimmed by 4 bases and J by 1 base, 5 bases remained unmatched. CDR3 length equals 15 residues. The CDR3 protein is CATSDTRQGNTEAFF. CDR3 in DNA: TGTGCCACCAGTGACACTCGACAGGGGAACACTGAAGCTTTCTTT.

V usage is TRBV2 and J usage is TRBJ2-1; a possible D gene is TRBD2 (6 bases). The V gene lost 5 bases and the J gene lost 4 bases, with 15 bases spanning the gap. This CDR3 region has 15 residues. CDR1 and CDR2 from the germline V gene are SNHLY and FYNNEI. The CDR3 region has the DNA TGTGCCAGCAGTAAGGAGGCGGGGCTATACAATGAGCAGTTCTTC. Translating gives CASSKEAGLYNEQFF.

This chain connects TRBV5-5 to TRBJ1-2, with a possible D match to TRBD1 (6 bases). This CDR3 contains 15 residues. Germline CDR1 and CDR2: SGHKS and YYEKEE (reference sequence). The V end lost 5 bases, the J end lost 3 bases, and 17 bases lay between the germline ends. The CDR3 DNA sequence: TGTGCCAGCAGGGGCTGGGGGACAACTGACTATGGCTACACCTTC. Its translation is CASRGWGTTDYGYTF. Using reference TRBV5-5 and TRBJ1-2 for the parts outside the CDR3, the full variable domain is DAGVTQSPTHLIKTRGQQVTLRCSPISGHKSVSWYQQVLGQGPQFIFQYYEKEERGRGNFPDRFSARQFPNYSSELNVNALLLGDSALYLCASRGWGTTDYGYTFGSGTRLTVV.

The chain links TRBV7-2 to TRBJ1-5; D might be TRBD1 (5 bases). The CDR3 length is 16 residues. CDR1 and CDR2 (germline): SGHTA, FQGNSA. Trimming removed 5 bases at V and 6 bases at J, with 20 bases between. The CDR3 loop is CASSPFGAGSGQPQHF. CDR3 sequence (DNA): TGTGCCAGCAGCCCTTTTGGGGCAGGGTCAGGTCAGCCCCAGCATTTT.

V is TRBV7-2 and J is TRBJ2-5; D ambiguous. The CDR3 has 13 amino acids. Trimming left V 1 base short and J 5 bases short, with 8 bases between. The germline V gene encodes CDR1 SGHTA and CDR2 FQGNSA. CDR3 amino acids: CASSLEPRETQYF. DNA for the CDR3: TGTGCCAGCAGCTTAGAGCCTAGGGAGACCCAGTACTTC.

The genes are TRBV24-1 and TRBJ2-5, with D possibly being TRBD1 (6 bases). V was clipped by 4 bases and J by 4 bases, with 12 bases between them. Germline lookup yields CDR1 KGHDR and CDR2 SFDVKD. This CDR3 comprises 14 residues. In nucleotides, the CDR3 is TGTGCCACCAGTGACCCAGGGGCCCCAGAGACCCAGTACTTC. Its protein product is CATSDPGAPETQYF.

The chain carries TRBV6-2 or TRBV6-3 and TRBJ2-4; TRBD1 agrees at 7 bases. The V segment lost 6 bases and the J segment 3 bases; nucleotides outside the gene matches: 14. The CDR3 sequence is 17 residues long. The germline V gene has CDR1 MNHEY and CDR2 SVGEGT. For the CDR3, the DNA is TGTGCCAGCAGCTCGGACAGGACCGCCTATAACAAAAACATTCAGTACTTC. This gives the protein CASSSDRTAYNKNIQYF.

This chain's CDR3 is CASSPRTGVGEQYF. The CDR3 nucleotides are TGTGCCAGCAGTCCCAGGACAGGGGTCGGGGAGCAGTACTTC. V and J are TRBV6-5 and TRBJ2-7; 9 nucleotides align to TRBD1. V lost 5 bases, J lost 7 bases, and 9 bases stayed unmatched. CDR3 length: 14 amino acids. Germline CDR1 and CDR2: MNHEY and SVGAGI.

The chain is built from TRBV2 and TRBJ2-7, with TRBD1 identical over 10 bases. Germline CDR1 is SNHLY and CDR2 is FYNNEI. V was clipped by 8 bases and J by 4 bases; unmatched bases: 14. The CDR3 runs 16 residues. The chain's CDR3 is CASQPGQGNGGYEQYF. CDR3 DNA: TGTGCCAGCCAACCGGGACAGGGGAACGGGGGGTACGAGCAGTACTTC.

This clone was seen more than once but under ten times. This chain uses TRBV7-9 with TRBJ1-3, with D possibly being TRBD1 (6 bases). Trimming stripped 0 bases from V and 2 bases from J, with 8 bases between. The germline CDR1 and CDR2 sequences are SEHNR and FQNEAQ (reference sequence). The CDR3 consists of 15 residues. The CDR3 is CASSLASGAGNTIYF. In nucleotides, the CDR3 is TGTGCCAGCAGCTTAGCGTCAGGGGCTGGAAACACCATATATTTT.

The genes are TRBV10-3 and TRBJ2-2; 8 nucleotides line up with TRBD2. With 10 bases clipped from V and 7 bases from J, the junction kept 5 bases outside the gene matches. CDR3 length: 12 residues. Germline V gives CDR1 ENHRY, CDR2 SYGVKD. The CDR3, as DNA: TGTGCCACTGCGGGAGGCCTCGGGGAGCTGTTTTTT. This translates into CATAGGLGELFF.

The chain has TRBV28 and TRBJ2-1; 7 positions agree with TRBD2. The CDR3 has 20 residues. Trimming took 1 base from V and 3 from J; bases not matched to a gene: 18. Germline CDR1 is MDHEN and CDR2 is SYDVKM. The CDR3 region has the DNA TGTGCCAGCAGTTTATTATATTCCCCTTTAAAGCGGGGTAGCTACAATGAGCAGTTCTTC. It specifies CASSLLYSPLKRGSYNEQFF.

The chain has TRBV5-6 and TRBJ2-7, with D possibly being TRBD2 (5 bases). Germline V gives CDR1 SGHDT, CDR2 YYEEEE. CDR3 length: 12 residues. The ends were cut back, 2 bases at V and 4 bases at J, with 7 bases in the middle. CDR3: CASSLEGYEQYF. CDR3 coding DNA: TGTGCCAGCAGCTTAGAGGGTTACGAGCAGTACTTC.

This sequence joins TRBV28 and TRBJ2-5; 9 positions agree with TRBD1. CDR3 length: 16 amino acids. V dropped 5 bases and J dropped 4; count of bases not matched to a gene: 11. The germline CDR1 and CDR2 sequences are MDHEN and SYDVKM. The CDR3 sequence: CASSPTRDRVGETQYF. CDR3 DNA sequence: TGTGCCAGCAGTCCCACCCGGGACAGGGTTGGAGAGACCCAGTACTTC.

The CDR3 bases are TGCAGCGTTGAAGTAGGACGGGCTCGGACAGGGAGGGATGAGCAGTTCTTC. Its protein product is CSVEVGRARTGRDEQFF. The chain has TRBV29-1 and TRBJ2-1; a weak D match, TRBD1 (8 bases). The CDR3 totals 17 residues. The ends were cut back, 1 base at V and 8 bases at J, with 24 bases in the middle. Germline V gene lookup returns CDR1 SQVTM and CDR2 ANQGSEA.

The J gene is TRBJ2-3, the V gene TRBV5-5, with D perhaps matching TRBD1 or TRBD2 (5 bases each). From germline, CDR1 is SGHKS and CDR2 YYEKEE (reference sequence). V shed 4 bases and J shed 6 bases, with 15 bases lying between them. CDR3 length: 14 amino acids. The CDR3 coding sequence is TGTGCCAGCAGCGTGGGACCGGGTGGGGATACGCAGTATTTT. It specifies CASSVGPGGDTQYF.

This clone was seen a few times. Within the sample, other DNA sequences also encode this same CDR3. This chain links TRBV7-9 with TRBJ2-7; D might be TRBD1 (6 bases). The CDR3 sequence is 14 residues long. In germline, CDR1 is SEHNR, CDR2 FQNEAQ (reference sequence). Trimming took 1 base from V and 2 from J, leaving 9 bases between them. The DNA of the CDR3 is TGTGCCAGCAGCTTAGGACAGGCGCCCTACGAGCAGTACTTC. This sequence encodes CASSLGQAPYEQYF.

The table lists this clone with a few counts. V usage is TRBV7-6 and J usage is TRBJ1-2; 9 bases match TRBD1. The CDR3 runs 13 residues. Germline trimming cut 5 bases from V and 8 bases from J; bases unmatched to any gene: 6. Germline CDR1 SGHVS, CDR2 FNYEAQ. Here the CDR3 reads CASSQGQGTGYTF. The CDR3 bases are TGTGCCAGCAGCCAGGGACAGGGTACGGGCTACACCTTC.

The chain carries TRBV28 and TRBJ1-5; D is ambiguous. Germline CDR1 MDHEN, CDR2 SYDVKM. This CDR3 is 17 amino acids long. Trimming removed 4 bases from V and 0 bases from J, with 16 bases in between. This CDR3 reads CASSSVNSRHSNQPQHF. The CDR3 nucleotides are TGTGCCAGCAGTTCGGTTAATTCCAGACATAGCAATCAGCCCCAGCATTTT.